This paragraph reports one TCR beta chain. Its antigen is currently unknown. Specified time point: baseline, week 1 (first vaccination visit). The treatment: pre-vaccination baseline after standard-of-care therapy. This specimen comes from a study of a mutant IDH1 vaccine in newly diagnosed glioma. Study-level background: Prior therapy was radiotherapy, temozolomide, or both; most received both. Study-level results: Pseudoprogression seemed unrelated to changes in top peripheral T cell clonotypes.

Clones were sequenced by immunoSEQ multiplex PCR, and TCRdb holds only the in-frame ones, with some missing. This sample has 45,000 to 55,000 clones, with 70% to 90% found just once. The clonotype comes from a man aged 40-49 years with glioma. Sequenced here: PBMCs, sampled from a glioma patient treated with radiotherapy, temozolomide or both.

The CDR3 spells CASSGGWRDATNEKLFF. CDR3 DNA: TGTGCCAGCAGCGGAGGTTGGAGGGATGCAACTAATGAAAAACTGTTTTTT. This chain links TRBV5-6 with TRBJ1-4; D gene unclear. V dropped 4 bases and J dropped 0 bases, with 16 bases sitting between them. This CDR3 contains 17 residues. CDR1 is SGHDT and CDR2 is YYEEEE in the germline V gene. Full variable domain (remainder filled in from reference TRBV5-6 and TRBJ1-4): DAGVTQSPTHLIKTRGQQVTLRCSPKSGHDTVSWYQQALGQGPQFIFQYYEEEERQRGNFPDRFSGHQFPNYSSELNVNALLLGDSALYLCASSGGWRDATNEKLFFGSGTQLSVL.